This T cell receptor (beta chain) was identified during a study of T-cell memory formation after mild COVID-19. This CDR3 is built from 15 residues. The V gene lost 2 bases and the J gene lost 3 bases, with 11 bases spanning the gap. The germline V gene has CDR1 KGHDR and CDR2 SFDVKD. TCRdb processed the 5' RACE reads anew with MiXCR; each CDR3 protein has one entry. The repertoire has about 350,000 distinct CDR3 sequences, approximately 15% of them found once; the top ten carry around a fifth. The specimen was PBMCs or a T cell subset sorted from them (not recorded which). V and J are TRBV24-1 and TRBJ2-3; D unclear. The TCR was taken from a young man who had mild COVID-19 (a few samples of this study predate the infection). Cell type and time point are not known. CDR3 loop: CATSDSWARTDTQYF. CDR3 coding DNA: TGTGCCACCAGTGATTCCTGGGCCCGGACAGATACGCAGTATTTT.